This T cell receptor (beta chain) was retrieved from a study of tumor-infiltrating lymphocytes in localized non-small cell lung cancer. About the study: From each patient, both tumor and uninvolved lung, non-adjacent to tumor, were sampled.

The CDR3 totals 14 residues. The ends were cut back, 3 bases at V and 0 bases at J, with 8 bases in the middle. Germline values: CDR1 KGHSH, CDR2 LQKENI. Concerning this clone itself: As yet, its antigen is unknown.

Study findings and constraints: T-cell fraction did not differ between immunotypes IM1 and IM2. Each assay used a separate piece of the same tissue. Compared with uninvolved lung, tumors showed higher T cell infiltration by TCRbeta sequencing.

Profiling relied on immunoSEQ multiplex PCR, and the TCRdb table lists in-frame clones only, not all of them. The table includes approximately 7,200 clones, more than 60% detected once. The chain recombines TRBV18 with TRBJ1-1; D uncertain. Sequenced material: lung tumor tissue. The TCR was taken from a human donor with non-small cell lung cancer. DNA of the CDR3: TGTGCCAGCTCACCGTTAGATATGAACACTGAAGCTTTCTTT. Amino acids: CASSPLDMNTEAFF.